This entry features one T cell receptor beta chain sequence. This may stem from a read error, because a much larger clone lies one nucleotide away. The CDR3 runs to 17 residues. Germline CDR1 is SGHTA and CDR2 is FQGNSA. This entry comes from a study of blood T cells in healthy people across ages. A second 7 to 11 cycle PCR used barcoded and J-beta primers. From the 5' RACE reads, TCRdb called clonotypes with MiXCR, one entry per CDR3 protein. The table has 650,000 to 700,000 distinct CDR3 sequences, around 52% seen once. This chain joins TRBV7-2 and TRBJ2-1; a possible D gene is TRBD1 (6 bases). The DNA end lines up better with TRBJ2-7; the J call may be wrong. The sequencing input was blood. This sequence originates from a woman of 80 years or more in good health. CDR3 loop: CASSSPQGRGSHNEQYF. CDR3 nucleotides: TGTGCCAGCAGCTCTCCGCAGGGAAGGGGGTCCCACAATGAGCAGTACTTC.